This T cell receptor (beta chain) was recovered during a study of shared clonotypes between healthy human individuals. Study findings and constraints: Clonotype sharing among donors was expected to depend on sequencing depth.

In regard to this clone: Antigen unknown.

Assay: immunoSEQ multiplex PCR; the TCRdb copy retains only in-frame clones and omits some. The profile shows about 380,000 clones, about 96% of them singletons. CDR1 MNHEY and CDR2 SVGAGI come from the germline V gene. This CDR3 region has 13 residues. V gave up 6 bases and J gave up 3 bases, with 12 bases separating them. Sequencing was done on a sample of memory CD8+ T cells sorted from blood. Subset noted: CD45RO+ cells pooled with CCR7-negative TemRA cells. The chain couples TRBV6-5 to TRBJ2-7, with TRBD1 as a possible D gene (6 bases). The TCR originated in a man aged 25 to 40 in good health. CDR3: CASRRGHFYEQYF. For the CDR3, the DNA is TGTGCCAGCAGACGGGGACATTTCTACGAGCAGTACTTC.